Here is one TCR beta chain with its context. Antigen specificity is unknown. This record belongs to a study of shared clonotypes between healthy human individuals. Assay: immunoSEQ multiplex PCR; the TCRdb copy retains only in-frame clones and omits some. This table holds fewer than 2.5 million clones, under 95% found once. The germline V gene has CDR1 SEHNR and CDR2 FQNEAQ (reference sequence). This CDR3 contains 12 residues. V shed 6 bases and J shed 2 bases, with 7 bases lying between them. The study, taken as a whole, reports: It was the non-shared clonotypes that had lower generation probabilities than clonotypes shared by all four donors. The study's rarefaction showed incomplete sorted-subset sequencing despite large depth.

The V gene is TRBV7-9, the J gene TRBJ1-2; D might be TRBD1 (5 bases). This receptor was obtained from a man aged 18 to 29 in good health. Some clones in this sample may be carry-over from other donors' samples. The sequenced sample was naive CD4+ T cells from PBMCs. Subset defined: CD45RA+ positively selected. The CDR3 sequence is CASSRDNYGYTF. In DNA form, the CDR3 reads TGTGCCAGCAGTCGGGACAACTATGGCTACACCTTC.